Described below is a single TCR beta chain sequence and its context. What it recognizes is unknown. Germline assignment: CDR1 SGHRS and CDR2 YFSETQ. J was trimmed by 0 bases and V by 4 bases; bases with no gene match: 5. The CDR3 loop spans 18 amino acids. In the PCR, 60 Vbeta and 13 Jbeta primers were used. Libraries were prepared by immunoSEQ multiplex PCR; TCRdb keeps only in-frame clonotypes and omits some of them. The sample holds over 100,000 clones, 74% seen once. The entry originates in a study of cytomegalovirus exposure and HLA in healthy donors. Whole-study findings and limits: Solely CMV serostatus was available to characterize immune exposure. HLA alleles showed associations with 16,951 TCR beta sequences in a later analysis, at a 0.05 false discovery rate. With DRB1 most and HLA-C fewest, TCR association rates differed between HLA loci in a later analysis.

The source of this sequence is a male donor in good health and CMV-seronegative. The sequencing input was PBMCs. The chain employs TRBV5-1 and TRBJ2-1, with TRBD2 identical over 15 bases. The CDR3 sequence is CASSPWTSGGVSYNEQFF. For the CDR3, the DNA is TGCGCCAGCAGCCCCTGGACTAGCGGGGGGGTCTCCTACAATGAGCAGTTCTTC.